This entry is about one T cell receptor beta chain. This sample stems from a study of shared clonotypes between healthy human individuals. In germline, CDR1 is SGHRS, CDR2 YFSETQ. V was pared by 5 bases and J by 0 bases, with 8 bases between. The CDR3 has 13 residues. Several immunoSEQ plates held equal portions of the genomic DNA taken from each subset. The table came from immunoSEQ multiplex PCR; TCRdb's copy has only in-frame clones and leaves some out. This sample has 2 million to 2.5 million clones, with around 95% found just once. The chain employs TRBV5-1 and TRBJ1-2, with no clear D. Sequencing was performed on naive CD4+ T cells sorted from blood. Subset given: CD45RA+ positively selected. The sequence derives from a man aged 18 to 30 in good health. CDR3 sequence (DNA): TGCGCCAGCAGGGCAGACCCTAACTATGGCTACACCTTC. Protein sequence: CASRADPNYGYTF.